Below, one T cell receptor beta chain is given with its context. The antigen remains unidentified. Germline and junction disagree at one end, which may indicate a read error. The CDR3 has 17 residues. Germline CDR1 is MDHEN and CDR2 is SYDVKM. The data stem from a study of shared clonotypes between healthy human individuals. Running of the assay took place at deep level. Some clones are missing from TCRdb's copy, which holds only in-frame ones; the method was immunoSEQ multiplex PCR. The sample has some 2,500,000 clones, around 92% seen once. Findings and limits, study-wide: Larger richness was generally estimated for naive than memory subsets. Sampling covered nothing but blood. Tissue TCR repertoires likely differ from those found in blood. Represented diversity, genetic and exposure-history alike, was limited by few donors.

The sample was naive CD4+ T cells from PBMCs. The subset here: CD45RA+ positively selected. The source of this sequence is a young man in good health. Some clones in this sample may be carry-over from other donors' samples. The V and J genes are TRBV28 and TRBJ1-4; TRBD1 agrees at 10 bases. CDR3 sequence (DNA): TGTGCCAGCAGACCTGACAGGGGGCAGCGGGCTAATGAGAAACTGTTTTTT. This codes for CASRPDRGQRANEKLFF.